This T cell receptor (beta chain) was profiled in a study of regulatory T cells in long-lasting Graves disease. Study context: Graves' cases, newly diagnosed, had used antithyroid drugs under 3 months. Study-wide results and caveats: Persistent disease samples used TRBV28, TRBJ1-2 and TRBJ2-5 preferentially. More public clonotypes were shared by persistent patients (around 2,600) than by new patients (roughly 910).

Investigators prepared the TCR beta libraries by applying iRepertoire HTBI primers and Arm-PCR of CDR3 regions. Each CDR3 protein is one row after TCRdb ran MiXCR on the multiplex PCR reads. The sample has 400,000 to 500,000 distinct CDR3 sequences, approximately 16% seen once; the top ten hold 20% to 25%. This CDR3 spans 14 amino acids. The V end was cut by 4 bases, the J end by 3 bases, with 7 bases between. Germline-derived CDR1 and CDR2 are MNHNS and SASEGT. In this sample, this clonotype turned up many times. Its specificity is not known. As for time point: newly diagnosed GD, antithyroid drugs for less than 3 months. Making the TCR library involved RNA that had been extracted from PBMCs. This sample also belongs to another study, concerning T cells in Graves' hyperthyroidism and ophthalmopathy.

Sequencing used peripheral blood mononuclear cells (PBMCs), obtained at new diagnosis, from a patient treated with antithyroid drugs. The sequence was collected from a woman in her late teens or twenties with Graves disease. V is TRBV6-1 and J is TRBJ2-6, with a tentative D call TRBD1 (5 bases). As DNA, the CDR3 is TGTGCCAGCAGTGCCGACAGTGGGGCCAACGTCCTGACTTTC. It codes for CASSADSGANVLTF.